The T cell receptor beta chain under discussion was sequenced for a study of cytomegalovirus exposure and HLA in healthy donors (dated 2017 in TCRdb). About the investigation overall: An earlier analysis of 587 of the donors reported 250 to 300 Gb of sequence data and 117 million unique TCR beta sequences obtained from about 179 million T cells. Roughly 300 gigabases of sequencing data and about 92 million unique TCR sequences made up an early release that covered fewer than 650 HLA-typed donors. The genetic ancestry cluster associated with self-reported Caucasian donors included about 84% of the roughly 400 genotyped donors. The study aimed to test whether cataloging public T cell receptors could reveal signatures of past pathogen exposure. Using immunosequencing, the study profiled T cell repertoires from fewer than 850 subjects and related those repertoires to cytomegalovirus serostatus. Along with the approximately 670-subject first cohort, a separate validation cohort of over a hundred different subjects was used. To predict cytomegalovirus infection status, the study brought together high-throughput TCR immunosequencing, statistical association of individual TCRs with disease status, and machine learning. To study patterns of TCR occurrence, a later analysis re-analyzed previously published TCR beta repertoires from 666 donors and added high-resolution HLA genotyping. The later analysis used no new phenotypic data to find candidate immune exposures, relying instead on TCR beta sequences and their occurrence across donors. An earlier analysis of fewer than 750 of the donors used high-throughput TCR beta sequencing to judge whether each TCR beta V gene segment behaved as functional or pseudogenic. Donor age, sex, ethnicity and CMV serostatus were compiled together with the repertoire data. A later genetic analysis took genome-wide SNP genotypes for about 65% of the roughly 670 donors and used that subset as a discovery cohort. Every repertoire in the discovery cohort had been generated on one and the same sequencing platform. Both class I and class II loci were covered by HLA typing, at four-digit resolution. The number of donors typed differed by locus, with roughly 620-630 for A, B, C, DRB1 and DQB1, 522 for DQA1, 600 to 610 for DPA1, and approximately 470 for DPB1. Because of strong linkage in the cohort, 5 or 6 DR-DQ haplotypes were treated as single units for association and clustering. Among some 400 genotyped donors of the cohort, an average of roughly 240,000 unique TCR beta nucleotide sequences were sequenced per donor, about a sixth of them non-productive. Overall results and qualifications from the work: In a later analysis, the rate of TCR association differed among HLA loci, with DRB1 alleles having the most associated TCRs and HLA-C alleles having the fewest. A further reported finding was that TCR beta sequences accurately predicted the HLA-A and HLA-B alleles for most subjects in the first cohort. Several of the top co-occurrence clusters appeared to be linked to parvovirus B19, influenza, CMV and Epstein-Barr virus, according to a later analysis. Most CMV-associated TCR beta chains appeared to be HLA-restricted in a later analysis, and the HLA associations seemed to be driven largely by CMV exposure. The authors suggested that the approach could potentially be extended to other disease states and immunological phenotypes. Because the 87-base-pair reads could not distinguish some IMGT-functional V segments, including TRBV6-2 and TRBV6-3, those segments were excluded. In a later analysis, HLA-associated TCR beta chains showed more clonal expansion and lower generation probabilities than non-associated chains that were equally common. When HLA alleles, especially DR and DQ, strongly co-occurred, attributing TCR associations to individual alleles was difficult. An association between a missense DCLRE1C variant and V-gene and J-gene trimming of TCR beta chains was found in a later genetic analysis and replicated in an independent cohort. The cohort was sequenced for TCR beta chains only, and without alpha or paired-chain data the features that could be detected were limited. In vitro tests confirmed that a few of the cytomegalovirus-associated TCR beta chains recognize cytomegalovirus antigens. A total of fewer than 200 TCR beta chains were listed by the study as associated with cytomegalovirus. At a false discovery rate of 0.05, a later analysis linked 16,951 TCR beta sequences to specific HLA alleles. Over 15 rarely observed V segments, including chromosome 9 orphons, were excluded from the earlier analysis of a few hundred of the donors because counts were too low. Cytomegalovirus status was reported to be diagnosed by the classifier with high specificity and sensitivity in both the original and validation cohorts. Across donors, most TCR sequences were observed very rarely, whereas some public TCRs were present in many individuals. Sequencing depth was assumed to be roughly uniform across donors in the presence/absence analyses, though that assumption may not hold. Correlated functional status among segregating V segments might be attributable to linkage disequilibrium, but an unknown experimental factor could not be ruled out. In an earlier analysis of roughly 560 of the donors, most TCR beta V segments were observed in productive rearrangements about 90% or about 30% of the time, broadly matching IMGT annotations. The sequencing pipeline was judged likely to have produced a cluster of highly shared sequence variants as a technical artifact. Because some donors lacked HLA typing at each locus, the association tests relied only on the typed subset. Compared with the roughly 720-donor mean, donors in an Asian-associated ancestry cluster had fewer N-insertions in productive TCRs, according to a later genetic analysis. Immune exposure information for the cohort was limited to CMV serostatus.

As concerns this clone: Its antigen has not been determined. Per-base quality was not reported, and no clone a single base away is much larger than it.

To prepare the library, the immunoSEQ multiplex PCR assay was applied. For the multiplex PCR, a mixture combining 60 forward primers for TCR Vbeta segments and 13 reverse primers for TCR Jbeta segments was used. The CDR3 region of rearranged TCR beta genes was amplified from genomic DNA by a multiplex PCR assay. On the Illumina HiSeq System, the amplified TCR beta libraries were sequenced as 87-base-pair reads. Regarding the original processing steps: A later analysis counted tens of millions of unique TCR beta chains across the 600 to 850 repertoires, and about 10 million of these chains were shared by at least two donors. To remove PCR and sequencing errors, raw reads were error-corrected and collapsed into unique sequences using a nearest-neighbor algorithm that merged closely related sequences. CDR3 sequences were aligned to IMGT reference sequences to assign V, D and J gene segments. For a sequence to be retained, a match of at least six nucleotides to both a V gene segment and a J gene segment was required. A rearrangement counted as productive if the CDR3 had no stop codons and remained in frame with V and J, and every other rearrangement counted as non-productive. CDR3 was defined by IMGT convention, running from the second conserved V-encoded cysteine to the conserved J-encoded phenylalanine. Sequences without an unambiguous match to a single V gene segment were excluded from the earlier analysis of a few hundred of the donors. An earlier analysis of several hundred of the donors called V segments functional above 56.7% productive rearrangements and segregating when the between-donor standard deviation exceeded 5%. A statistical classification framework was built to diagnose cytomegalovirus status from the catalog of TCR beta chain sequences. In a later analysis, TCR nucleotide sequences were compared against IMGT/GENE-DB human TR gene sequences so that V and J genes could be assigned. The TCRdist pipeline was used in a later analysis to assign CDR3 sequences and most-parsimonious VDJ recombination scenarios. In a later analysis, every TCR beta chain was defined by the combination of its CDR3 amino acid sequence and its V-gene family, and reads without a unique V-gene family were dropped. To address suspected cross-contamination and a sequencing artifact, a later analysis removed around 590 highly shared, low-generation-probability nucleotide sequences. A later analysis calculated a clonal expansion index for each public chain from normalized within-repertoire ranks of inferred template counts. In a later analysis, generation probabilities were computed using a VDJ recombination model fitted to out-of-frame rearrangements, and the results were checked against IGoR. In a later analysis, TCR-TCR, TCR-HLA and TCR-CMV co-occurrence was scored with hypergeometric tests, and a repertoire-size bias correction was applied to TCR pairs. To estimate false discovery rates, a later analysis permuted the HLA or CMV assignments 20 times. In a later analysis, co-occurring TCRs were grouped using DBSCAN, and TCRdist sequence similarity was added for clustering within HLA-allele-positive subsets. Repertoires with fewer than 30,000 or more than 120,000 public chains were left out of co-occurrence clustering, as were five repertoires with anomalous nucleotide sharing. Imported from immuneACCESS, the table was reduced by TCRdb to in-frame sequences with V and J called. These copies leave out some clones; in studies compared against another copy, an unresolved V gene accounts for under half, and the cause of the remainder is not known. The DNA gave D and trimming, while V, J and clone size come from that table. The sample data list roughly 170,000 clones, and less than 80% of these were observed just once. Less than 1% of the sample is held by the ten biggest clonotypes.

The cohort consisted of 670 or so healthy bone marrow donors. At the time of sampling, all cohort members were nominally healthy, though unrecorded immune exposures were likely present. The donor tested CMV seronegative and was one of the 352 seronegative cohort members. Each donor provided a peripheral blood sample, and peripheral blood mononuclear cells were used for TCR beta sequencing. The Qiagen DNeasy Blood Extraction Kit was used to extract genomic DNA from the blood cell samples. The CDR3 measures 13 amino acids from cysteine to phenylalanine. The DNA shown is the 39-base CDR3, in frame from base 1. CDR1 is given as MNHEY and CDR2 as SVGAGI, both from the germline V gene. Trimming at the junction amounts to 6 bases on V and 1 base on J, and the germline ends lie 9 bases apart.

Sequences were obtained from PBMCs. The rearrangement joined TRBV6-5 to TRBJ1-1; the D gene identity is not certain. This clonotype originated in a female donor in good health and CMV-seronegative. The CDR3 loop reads CASRRTQNTEAFF. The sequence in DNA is TGTGCCAGCAGACGTACACAGAACACTGAAGCTTTCTTT.